Reported below is one T cell receptor beta chain. Antigen unknown. The data were obtained in a study of cytomegalovirus exposure and HLA in healthy donors. Whole-study results and caveats: A later analysis linked a missense variant in DCLRE1C to the trimming of TCR beta V and J genes. Cytomegalovirus-associated TCR beta chains were listed, numbering 150 to 200.

The PCR employed 60 Vbeta primers together with 13 Jbeta primers. Clones were read by immunoSEQ multiplex PCR, and TCRdb kept only the in-frame ones, dropping some. The sample includes some 150,000 clones, 75% to 80% of them seen just once. CDR1 and CDR2 (germline): MNHEY, SMNVEV (reference sequence). CDR3 length: 15 amino acids. V lost 5 bases and J lost 2; bases outside the gene matches: 7. The clonotype was recovered from a woman in her 30s in good health and CMV-seronegative. The V call is TRBV27, the J call TRBJ2-7; TRBD1 matches 9 bases. The sequenced material came from PBMCs. The CDR3 region is CASSPAGTGTYEQYF. Here the CDR3 DNA reads TGTGCCAGCAGTCCGGCCGGGACAGGGACCTACGAGCAGTACTTC.